The clone carrying this TCR beta chain was observed a single time. This sample was included in a study of blood T cell repertoires in COVID-19. Turning to the study itself: Samples taken during acute and convalescent COVID-19 were collected in the United States, Italy and Spain. PBMCs, B-cell-depleted T cells, or T cells provided the cDNA or gDNA that made up the material.

The V and J ends lost 6 bases and 7 bases respectively, with 12 bases between them. Looked up from germline, CDR1 is SGHTA and CDR2 is FQGNSA. The CDR3 totals 12 residues. In the original analysis: Reference gene primer amplification yielded estimated nucleated cell counts. Repertoires were generated with immunoSEQ multiplex PCR, while TCRdb's copy carries only in-frame clones and drops some. From that table come the V and J calls and clone size; the DNA was used to work out D and trimming. The sample lists around 100,000 clones; over 65% were seen once. The sequence derives from a human donor in a cohort sampled during active COVID-19. The chain uses TRBV7-2 and TRBJ1-2; the D gene is possibly TRBD1 (6 bases). Sequenced input: peripheral blood. DNA for the CDR3: TGTGCCAGCAGACAGGGATTCGGTGGCTACACCTTC. Translation: CASRQGFGGYTF.